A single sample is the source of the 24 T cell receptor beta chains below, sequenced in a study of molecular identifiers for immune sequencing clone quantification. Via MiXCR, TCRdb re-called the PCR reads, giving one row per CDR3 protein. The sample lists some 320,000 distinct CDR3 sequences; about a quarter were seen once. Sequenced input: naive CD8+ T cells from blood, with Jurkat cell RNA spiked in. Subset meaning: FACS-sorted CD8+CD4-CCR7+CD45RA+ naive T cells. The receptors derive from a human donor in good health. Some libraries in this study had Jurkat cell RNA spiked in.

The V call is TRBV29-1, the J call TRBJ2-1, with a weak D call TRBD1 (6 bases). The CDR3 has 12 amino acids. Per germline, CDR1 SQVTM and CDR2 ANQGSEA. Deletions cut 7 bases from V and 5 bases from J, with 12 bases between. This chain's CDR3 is CSGTGQDNEQFF. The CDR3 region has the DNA TGCAGCGGTACAGGGCAGGACAATGAGCAGTTCTTC.

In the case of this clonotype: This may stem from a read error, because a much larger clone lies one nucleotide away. This CDR3 reads CASSVEGGRDTGELFF. DNA for the CDR3: TGTGCCAGCAGCGTAGAGGGCGGGAGGGACACCGGGGAGCTGTTTTTT. The rearrangement joins TRBV9 to TRBJ2-2; 9 positions agree with TRBD2. The CDR3 extends over 16 amino acids. Germline V gives CDR1 SGDLS, CDR2 YYNGEE. V was pared by 0 bases and J by 3 bases, with 3 bases of the junction left unmatched.

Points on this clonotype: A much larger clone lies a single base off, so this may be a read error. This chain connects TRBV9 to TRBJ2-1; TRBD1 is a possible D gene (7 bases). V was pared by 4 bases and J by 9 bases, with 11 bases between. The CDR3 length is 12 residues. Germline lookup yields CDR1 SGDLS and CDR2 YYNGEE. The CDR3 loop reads CASSQGGSEQFF. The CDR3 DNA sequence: TGTGCCAGCAGCCAGGGGGGCAGTGAGCAGTTCTTC.

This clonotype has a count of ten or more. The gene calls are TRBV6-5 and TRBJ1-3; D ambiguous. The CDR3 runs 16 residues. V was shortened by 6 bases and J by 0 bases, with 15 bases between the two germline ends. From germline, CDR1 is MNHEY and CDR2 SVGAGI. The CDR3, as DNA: TGTGCCAGCAGCCCTAACCCAATTGTCTCTGGAAACACCATATATTTT. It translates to CASSPNPIVSGNTIYF.

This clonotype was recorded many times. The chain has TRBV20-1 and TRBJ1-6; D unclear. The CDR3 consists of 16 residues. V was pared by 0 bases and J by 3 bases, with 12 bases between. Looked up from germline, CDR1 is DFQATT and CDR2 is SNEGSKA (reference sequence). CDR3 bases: TGCAGTGCTAGAGATAAGGAGACGCGCTATAATTCACCCCTCCACTTT. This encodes CSARDKETRYNSPLHF.

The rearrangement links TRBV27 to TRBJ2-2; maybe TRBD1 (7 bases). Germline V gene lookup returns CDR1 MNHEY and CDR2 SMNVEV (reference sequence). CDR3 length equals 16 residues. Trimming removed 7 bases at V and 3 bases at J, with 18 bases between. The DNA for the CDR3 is TGTGCCAGCAAATTGCGCGGGACAGCAGACACCGGGGAGCTGTTTTTT. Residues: CASKLRGTADTGELFF.

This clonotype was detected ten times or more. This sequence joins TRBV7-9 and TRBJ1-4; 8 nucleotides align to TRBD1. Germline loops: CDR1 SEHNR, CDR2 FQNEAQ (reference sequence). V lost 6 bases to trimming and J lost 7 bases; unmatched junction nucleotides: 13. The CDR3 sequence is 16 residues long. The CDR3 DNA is TGTGCCAGCAGGCCGACAGGGGATGATTATCGTGAAAAACTGTTTTTT. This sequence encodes CASRPTGDDYREKLFF.

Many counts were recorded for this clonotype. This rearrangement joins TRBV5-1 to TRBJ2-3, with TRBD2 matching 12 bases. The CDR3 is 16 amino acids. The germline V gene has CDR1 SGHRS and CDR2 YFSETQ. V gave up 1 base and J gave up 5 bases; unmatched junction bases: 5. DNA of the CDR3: TGCGCCAGCAGCTTGCTAGCGGGGGGGCCGATAGATACGCAGTATTTT. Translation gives CASSLLAGGPIDTQYF.

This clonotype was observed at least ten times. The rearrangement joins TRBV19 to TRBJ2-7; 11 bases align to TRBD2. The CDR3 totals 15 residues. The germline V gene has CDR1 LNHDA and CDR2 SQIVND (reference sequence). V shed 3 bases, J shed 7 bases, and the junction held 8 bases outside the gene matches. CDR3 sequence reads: CASSMMTSGTVEQYF. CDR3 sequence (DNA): TGTGCCAGTAGTATGATGACTAGCGGGACGGTAGAGCAGTACTTC.

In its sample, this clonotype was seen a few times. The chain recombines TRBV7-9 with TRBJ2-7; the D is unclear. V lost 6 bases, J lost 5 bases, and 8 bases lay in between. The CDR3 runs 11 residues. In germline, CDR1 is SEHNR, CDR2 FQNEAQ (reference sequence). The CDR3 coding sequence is TGTGCCAGCAGGGGTAGCCACGAGCAGTACTTC. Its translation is CASRGSHEQYF.

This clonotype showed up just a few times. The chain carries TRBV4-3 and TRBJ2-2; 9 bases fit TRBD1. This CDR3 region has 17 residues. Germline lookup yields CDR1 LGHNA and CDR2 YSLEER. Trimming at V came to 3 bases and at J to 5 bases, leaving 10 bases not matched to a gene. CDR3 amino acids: CASSHDTGQGRTGELFF. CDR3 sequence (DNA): TGCGCCAGCAGCCATGACACTGGACAGGGGCGGACCGGGGAGCTGTTTTTT.

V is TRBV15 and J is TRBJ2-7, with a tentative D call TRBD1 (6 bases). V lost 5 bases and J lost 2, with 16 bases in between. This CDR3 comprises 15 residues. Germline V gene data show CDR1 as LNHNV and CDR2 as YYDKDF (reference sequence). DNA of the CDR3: TGTGCCACCAGCCCGCCCGGGACACAGGCCTACGAGCAGTACTTC. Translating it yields CATSPPGTQAYEQYF.

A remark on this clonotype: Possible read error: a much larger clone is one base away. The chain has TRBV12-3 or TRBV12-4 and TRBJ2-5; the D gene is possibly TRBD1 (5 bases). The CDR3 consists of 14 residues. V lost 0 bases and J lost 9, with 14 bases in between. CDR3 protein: CASSLAGAAEPQYF. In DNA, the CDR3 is TGTGCCAGCAGTTTAGCAGGGGCTGCGGAGCCCCAGTACTTC.

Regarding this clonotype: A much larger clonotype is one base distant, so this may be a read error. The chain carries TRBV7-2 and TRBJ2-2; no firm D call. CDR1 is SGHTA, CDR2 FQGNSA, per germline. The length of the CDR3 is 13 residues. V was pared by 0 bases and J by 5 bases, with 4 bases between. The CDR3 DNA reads TGTGCCAGCAGCTTAGCTACGACCGGGGAGCTGTTTTTT. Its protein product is CASSLATTGELFF.

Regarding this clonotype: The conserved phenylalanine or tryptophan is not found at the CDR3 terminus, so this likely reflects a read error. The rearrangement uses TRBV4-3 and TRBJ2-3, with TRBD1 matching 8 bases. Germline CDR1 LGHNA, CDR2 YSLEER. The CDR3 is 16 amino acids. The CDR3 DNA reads TGCACCAGCAGCCAAGGGCAGGGGGCGAAGGCAGATACGCAGTATTCT. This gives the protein CTSSQGQGAKADTQYS.

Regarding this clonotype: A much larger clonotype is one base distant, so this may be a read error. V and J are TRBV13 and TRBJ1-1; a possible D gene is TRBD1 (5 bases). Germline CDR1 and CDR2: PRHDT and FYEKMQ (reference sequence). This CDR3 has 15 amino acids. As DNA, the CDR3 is TGTGCCAGCAGCTTACGTGCAGGGAGGTTCACTGAAGCTTCCTTT. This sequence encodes CASSLRAGRFTEASF.

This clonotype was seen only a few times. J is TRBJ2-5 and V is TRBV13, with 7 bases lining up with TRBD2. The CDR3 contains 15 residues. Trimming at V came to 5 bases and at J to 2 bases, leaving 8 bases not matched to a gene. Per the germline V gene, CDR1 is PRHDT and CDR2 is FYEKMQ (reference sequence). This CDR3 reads CASSPSGFLQETQYF. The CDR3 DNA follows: TGTGCCAGCAGCCCTAGCGGCTTCCTACAAGAGACCCAGTACTTC.

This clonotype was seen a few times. In nucleotides, the CDR3 is TGCGCCAGCACCCTGAGACTAGCGGGAGGGAGTACGCAGTATTTT. This gives the protein CASTLRLAGGSTQYF. The gene calls are TRBV5-1 and TRBJ2-3; 14 positions match TRBD2. Losses at the gene ends were 6 bases for V and 8 bases for J; bases not matched to a gene: 8. Germline V lookup: CDR1 SGHRS, CDR2 YFSETQ. The CDR3 contains 15 residues.

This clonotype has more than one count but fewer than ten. CDR3 coding DNA: TGTGCCAGCAGCGTAGGTTTGGGCGAAAAACTGTTTTTT. Protein: CASSVGLGEKLFF. The chain joins TRBV9 to TRBJ1-4; D gene uncertain. The CDR3 loop spans 13 amino acids. V gave up 0 bases and J gave up 8 bases, with 8 bases separating them. Germline values: CDR1 SGDLS, CDR2 YYNGEE.

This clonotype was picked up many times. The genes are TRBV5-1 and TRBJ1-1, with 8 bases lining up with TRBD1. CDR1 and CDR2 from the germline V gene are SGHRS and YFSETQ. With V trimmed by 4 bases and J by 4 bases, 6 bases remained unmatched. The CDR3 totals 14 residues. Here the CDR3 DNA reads TGCGCCAGCAGCGCCCTGACAGGGGTCACTGAAGCTTTCTTT. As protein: CASSALTGVTEAFF.

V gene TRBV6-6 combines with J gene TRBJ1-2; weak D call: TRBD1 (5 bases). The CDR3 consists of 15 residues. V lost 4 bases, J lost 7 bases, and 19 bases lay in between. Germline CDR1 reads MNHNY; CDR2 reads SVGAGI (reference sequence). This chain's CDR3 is CASSCPLGPISGYTF. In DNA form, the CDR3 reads TGTGCCAGCAGTTGCCCACTGGGACCCATCTCTGGCTACACCTTC.

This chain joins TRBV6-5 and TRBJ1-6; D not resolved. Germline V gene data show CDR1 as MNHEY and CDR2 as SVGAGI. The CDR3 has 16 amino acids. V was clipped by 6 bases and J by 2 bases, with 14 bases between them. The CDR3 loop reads CASRNAVETYNSPLHF. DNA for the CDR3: TGTGCCAGCAGAAACGCCGTCGAAACCTATAATTCACCCCTCCACTTT.

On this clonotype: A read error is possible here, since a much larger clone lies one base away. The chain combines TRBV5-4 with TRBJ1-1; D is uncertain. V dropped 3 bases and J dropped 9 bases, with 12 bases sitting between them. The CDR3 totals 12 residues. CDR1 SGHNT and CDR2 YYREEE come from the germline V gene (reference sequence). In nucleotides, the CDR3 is TGTGCCAGCAGCTCGGAGGCCAGCCAAGCTTTCTTT. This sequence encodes CASSSEASQAFF.

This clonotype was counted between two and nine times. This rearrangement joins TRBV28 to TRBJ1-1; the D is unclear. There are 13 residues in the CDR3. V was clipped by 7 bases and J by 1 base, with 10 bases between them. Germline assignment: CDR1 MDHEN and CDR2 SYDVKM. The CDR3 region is CASTDTANTEAFF. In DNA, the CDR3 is TGTGCCAGCACTGACACAGCGAACACTGAAGCTTTCTTT.